This record covers a single T cell receptor (beta chain). Its antigen is unknown. This record belongs to a study of T cells in localized non-small cell lung cancer. Study-wide findings and caveats: Uninvolved adjacent lung, not tumor, had the highest T cell clonality.

V was clipped by 3 bases and J by 6 bases, with 15 bases between them. The CDR3 is 14 residues long. Per germline, CDR1 LNHNV and CDR2 YYDKDF (reference sequence). This table comes from immunoSEQ multiplex PCR, and its TCRdb copy is limited to in-frame clones, with some not included. The table records 23,000 or so clones, around 86% of them present only once. V and J are TRBV15 and TRBJ2-7; D uncertain. The source is a man aged 40-75 years with stage I squamous cell lung carcinoma. The specimen comprised peripheral blood, sampled before any cancer treatment. The CDR3 coding sequence is TGTGCCACCAGCAGGCGGCGCGAAGGCCTCGAGCAGTACTTC. Amino acids: CATSRRREGLEQYF. The variable domain in full, completed from reference TRBV15 and TRBJ2-7, reads DAMVIQNPRYQVTQFGKPVTLSCSQTLNHNVMYWYQQKSSQAPKLLFHYYDKDFNNEADTPDNFQSRRPNTSFCFLDIRSPGLGDTAMYLCATSRRREGLEQYFGPGTRLTVT.